Listed below are T cell receptor beta chains from one sample, sequenced in a study of memory CD4+ T cells and cytomegalovirus serostatus. The repertoire was sequenced with immunoSEQ multiplex PCR; TCRdb's copy has only in-frame clones and lacks some. The data contain 64,000 or so clones, roughly three quarters of them singletons. Specimen: memory CD4+ T cells from blood. These receptors came from an adult in good health and CMV-seronegative. CDR3s include the opening cysteine and the closing phenylalanine or tryptophan. The D gene is left open where the match is weak. Clone size is given for some rows only: seen once, a few or many times, or a class if the clone is expanded.

D: TRBD1
V: TRBV5-4
size: -
J: TRBJ1-2
CDR3: CASRRTGGASGYTF
DNA: TGTGCCAGCAGAAGGACAGGGGGCGCGAGTGGCTACACCTTC

D: TRBD1
V: TRBV27
size: few
J: TRBJ1-1
CDR3: CASSPVTGGRTEAFF
DNA: TGTGCCAGCAGTCCAGTGACAGGGGGAAGGACTGAAGCTTTCTTT

D: -
V: TRBV4-1
size: few
J: TRBJ2-6
CDR3: CASSPDQSNSGANVLTF
DNA: TGCGCCAGCAGCCCGGACCAAAGCAACTCTGGGGCCAACGTCCTGACTTTC

D: TRBD2
V: TRBV4-2
size: few
J: TRBJ2-3
CDR3: CASSLTSGVSSTDTQYF
DNA: TGTGCCAGCAGCCTGACTAGCGGGGTTTCTAGCACAGATACGCAGTATTTT

D: -
V: TRBV28
size: once
J: TRBJ2-1
CDR3: CASSFSQYEQFF
DNA: TGTGCCAGCAGTTTCTCACAATATGAGCAGTTCTTC

D: -
V: TRBV2
size: few
J: TRBJ2-2
CDR3: CANKGGADTGELFF
DNA: TGTGCCAACAAAGGGGGGGCGGACACCGGGGAGCTGTTTTTT

D: -
V: TRBV6-1
size: -
J: TRBJ1-2
CDR3: CASSDRQSYGYTF
DNA: TGTGCCAGCAGTGACCGACAGAGCTATGGCTACACCTTC

D: -
V: TRBV2
size: -
J: TRBJ1-1
CDR3: CASNPTGNTEAFF
DNA: TGTGCCAGCAACCCGACAGGGAACACTGAAGCTTTCTTT

D: -
V: TRBV27
size: -
J: TRBJ2-1
CDR3: CASSLASSTRREQFF
DNA: TGTGCCAGCAGTTTAGCATCTAGCACTCGGCGGGAGCAGTTCTTC

D: -
V: TRBV19
size: -
J: TRBJ1-5
CDR3: CASSPRDTNQPQHF
DNA: TGTGCCAGTAGTCCCCGGGACACAAATCAGCCCCAGCATTTT

D: TRBD1
V: TRBV5-5
size: -
J: TRBJ2-7
CDR3: CASSTLTGGRSYEQYF
DNA: TGTGCCAGCAGCACCTTGACAGGGGGACGGTCCTACGAGCAGTACTTC

D: TRBD2
V: TRBV11-2
size: -
J: TRBJ2-1
CDR3: CASSLGLAGNEQFF
DNA: TGTGCCAGCAGCTTAGGACTAGCCGGCAATGAGCAGTTCTTC

D: -
V: TRBV9
size: -
J: TRBJ2-5
CDR3: CASSVTPTGIGETQYF
DNA: TGTGCCAGCAGCGTAACCCCAACGGGGATTGGGGAGACCCAGTACTTC

D: -
V: TRBV25-1
size: -
J: TRBJ1-6
CDR3: CASSENEGVQSPLHF
DNA: TGTGCCAGCAGTGAAAACGAGGGGGTACAGTCACCCCTCCACTTT

D: -
V: TRBV5-5
size: once
J: TRBJ1-2
CDR3: CASSAAGTNTYGYTF
DNA: TGTGCCAGCAGCGCGGCCGGGACAAATACCTATGGCTACACCTTC

D: -
V: TRBV6-1
size: -
J: TRBJ2-2
CDR3: CASSSAGSGTGELFF
DNA: TGTGCCAGCAGCTCCGCAGGGTCTGGCACCGGGGAGCTGTTTTTT

D: -
V: TRBV5-1
size: -
J: TRBJ1-1
CDR3: CASSQQGMNTEAFF
DNA: TGCGCCAGCAGCCAACAGGGTATGAACACTGAAGCTTTCTTT

D: -
V: TRBV5-1
size: few
J: TRBJ2-2
CDR3: CASSLVMQNTGELFF
DNA: TGCGCCAGCAGCTTGGTTATGCAAAACACCGGGGAGCTGTTTTTT

D: -
V: TRBV29-1
size: -
J: TRBJ2-1
CDR3: CSVDGLNNEQFF
DNA: TGCAGCGTTGATGGACTAAACAATGAGCAGTTCTTC

D: TRBD1
V: TRBV7-6
size: -
J: TRBJ2-1
CDR3: CASSHRTGVYNEQFF
DNA: TGTGCCAGCAGCCATCGGACAGGGGTTTACAATGAGCAGTTCTTC

D: -
V: TRBV7-2
size: -
J: TRBJ2-1
CDR3: CASSLADEQFF
DNA: TGTGCCAGCAGCTTAGCGGACGAGCAGTTCTTC

D: -
V: TRBV11-3
size: -
J: TRBJ1-1
CDR3: CASSLGAVDGTEAFF
DNA: TGTGCCAGCAGCTTAGGGGCGGTTGATGGCACTGAAGCTTTCTTT

D: TRBD2
V: TRBV6-4
size: -
J: TRBJ2-1
CDR3: CASSVTGGPSLEQFF
DNA: TGTGCCAGCAGTGTTACGGGAGGGCCGAGTTTGGAGCAGTTCTTC

D: -
V: TRBV30
size: -
J: TRBJ2-7
CDR3: CAWDRGPYEQYF
DNA: TGTGCCTGGGACCGGGGCCCCTACGAGCAGTACTTC

D: -
V: TRBV11-3
size: -
J: TRBJ2-1
CDR3: CASSVNDRGSSYNEQFF
DNA: TGTGCCAGCAGCGTGAACGATCGGGGGAGCTCCTACAATGAGCAGTTCTTC

D: -
V: TRBV7-3
size: -
J: TRBJ2-3
CDR3: CASSFPGGTQYF
DNA: TGTGCCAGCAGCTTCCCCGGGGGTACGCAGTATTTT

D: -
V: TRBV28
size: -
J: TRBJ1-4
CDR3: CASIGGNEKLFF
DNA: TGTGCCAGCATCGGCGGAAATGAAAAACTGTTTTTT

D: -
V: TRBV19
size: -
J: TRBJ2-3
CDR3: CASSRVGMGQGTQYF
DNA: TGTGCCAGTAGTCGGGTGGGTATGGGCCAGGGTACGCAGTATTTT

D: -
V: TRBV28
size: once
J: TRBJ2-1
CDR3: CASSWQGGTHNEQFF
DNA: TGTGCCAGCAGTTGGCAGGGGGGTACTCACAATGAGCAGTTCTTC

D: -
V: TRBV2
size: -
J: TRBJ2-7
CDR3: CASTRLSYEQYF
DNA: TGTGCCAGCACCAGGTTATCCTACGAGCAGTACTTC

D: TRBD1
V: TRBV7-9
size: -
J: TRBJ1-1
CDR3: CASSFAGGANTEAFF
DNA: TGTGCCAGCAGCTTTGCAGGGGGAGCGAACACTGAAGCTTTCTTT

D: TRBD1
V: TRBV18
size: -
J: TRBJ2-7
CDR3: CASSPLGQVGEQYF
DNA: TGTGCCAGCTCACCGCTGGGACAGGTGGGCGAGCAGTACTTC

D: -
V: TRBV10-3
size: -
J: TRBJ1-6
CDR3: CAISEGVRVSSPLHF
DNA: TGTGCCATCAGTGAGGGGGTACGGGTGAGTTCACCCCTCCACTTT

D: TRBD2
V: TRBV5-1
size: -
J: TRBJ2-3
CDR3: CASSLGLAGETQYF
DNA: TGCGCCAGCAGCTTGGGACTAGCGGGGGAGACGCAGTATTTT